The rows below give T cell receptor beta chains drawn from one sample of a study of shared clonotypes between healthy human individuals. Only in-frame clones appear in the TCRdb table, and some are missing; sequencing was by immunoSEQ multiplex PCR. The sample holds about 990,000 clones, approximately 80% seen once. The specimen sequenced was memory CD4+ T cells from PBMCs. These receptors originate from a man aged 18-30 years in good health. Some clones in this sample may be carry-over from other donors' samples. Each CDR3 is given with its conserved first and last residue. D genes are given only for firm matches. Size is stated for part of the rows, as once, few or many counts, or as a class when the clone is expanded.

CDR3 length | J gene | clone size | D gene | V gene | CDR3 DNA | CDR3 protein
14 | TRBJ1-1 | NA | NA | TRBV10-3 | TGTGCCATCAGTGCCCAACTGATCAACACTGAAGCTTTCTTT | CAISAQLINTEAFF
15 | TRBJ2-5 | NA | TRBD2 | TRBV7-9 | TGTGCCAGCGCTAGTCTAGCGGGACACCAAGAGACCCAGTACTTC | CASASLAGHQETQYF
13 | TRBJ2-1 | NA | NA | TRBV11-2 | TGTGCCAGCAGCTTAGTAAGGTACAATGAGCAGTTCTTC | CASSLVRYNEQFF
16 | TRBJ1-3 | NA | NA | TRBV28 | TGTGCCAGCAGTTTATATACAACGAGCTCTGGAAACACCATATATTTT | CASSLYTTSSGNTIYF
17 | TRBJ2-7 | NA | TRBD1 | TRBV2 | TGTGCCAGCAGTGAAGGAGGGGGCTACCTGAGCTCCTACGAGCAGTACTTC | CASSEGGGYLSSYEQYF
15 | TRBJ1-2 | NA | TRBD1 | TRBV28 | TGTGCCAGCAGTTCCGCCGGGACAGGGAGGGATGGCTACACCTTC | CASSSAGTGRDGYTF
15 | TRBJ2-3 | once | TRBD1 | TRBV28 | TGTGCCAGCAGTCACAGGGGCTTAAGCACAGATACGCAGTATTTT | CASSHRGLSTDTQYF
14 | TRBJ2-5 | NA | TRBD1 | TRBV28 | TGTGCCAGCAGTCCTAACAGGGGTTACCAGACCCAGTACTTC | CASSPNRGYQTQYF
17 | TRBJ2-1 | NA | TRBD1 | TRBV4-1 | TGCGCCAGCAGCCGTAAACTAGGACAGGGCGAGCTGAGTGAGCAGTTCTTC | CASSRKLGQGELSEQFF
15 | TRBJ1-5 | NA | NA | TRBV28 | TGTGCCAGCAGTTACCTGACAGGTTATGGTCAGCCCCAGCATTTT | CASSYLTGYGQPQHF
17 | TRBJ1-4 | few | TRBD1 | TRBV4-1 | TGCGCCAGCAGCCAAGTGGGGACAGGGGTAACTAATGAAAAACTGTTTTTT | CASSQVGTGVTNEKLFF
14 | TRBJ2-7 | NA | NA | TRBV5-4 | TGTGCCAGCAGCTTAAATGGCGGGTTCTACGAGCAGTACTTC | CASSLNGGFYEQYF
12 | TRBJ1-5 | NA | NA | TRBV14 | TGTGCCAGCAGCCAAGGCAATCAGCCCCAGCATTTT | CASSQGNQPQHF
17 | TRBJ2-2 | NA | NA | TRBV18 | TGTGCCAGCTCACCGCGGACAGCCGACGTAAACCCGGGGGAGCTGTTTTTT | CASSPRTADVNPGELFF
17 | TRBJ2-1 | NA | TRBD2 | TRBV28 | TGTGCCAGCAGTCCGTTTGAGGTAGCGGGGCAAACCCACGAGCAGTTCTTC | CASSPFEVAGQTHEQFF
13 | TRBJ2-4 | NA | NA | TRBV6-5 | TGTGCCAGCGGTCCGGGGTGGGGGAACATTCAGTACTTC | CASGPGWGNIQYF
14 | TRBJ1-1 | NA | NA | TRBV2 | TGTGCCAACAGTAAGGAAACAGGGAGTAGGGAAGCTTTCTTT | CANSKETGSREAFF